This paragraph covers one TCR beta chain sequence. The antigen is undetermined. Profiled with immunoSEQ multiplex PCR; TCRdb holds only in-frame clones, not every one. The repertoire has about 50,000 clones, over 90% of them found once; the top ten carry more than 2%. CDR3 length: 15 amino acids. Per germline, CDR1 LGHNA and CDR2 YSLEER. V lost 3 bases and J lost 7; bases outside the gene matches: 3. This specimen comes from a study of graft-versus-host responses after intestinal transplantation. Study context: Recipients received multivisceral, liver-intestinal, or isolated intestinal transplants. Tacrolimus and steroids were given for 3 to 4 years to all recipients after anti-thymocyte globulin induction. Study outcomes and limitations: Allografts carried high graft-versus-host to host-versus-graft clonal ratios in patients having graft-donor T cell macrochimerism.

The specimen was unstimulated CD4+ T cells sorted from spleen or lymph node cells, collected before transplant. This TCR was recovered from a human donor who was the organ donor for an intestinal transplant. The chain combines TRBV4-3 with TRBJ2-2; 12 nucleotides match TRBD2. The DNA of the CDR3 is TGCGCCAGCAGCCACGAGACTAGCGGGGGCGGGGAGCTGTTTTTT. Its protein product is CASSHETSGGGELFF.